This is a list of T cell receptor beta chains from one sample in a study of blood T cell repertoires in COVID-19. Profiled with immunoSEQ multiplex PCR; TCRdb holds only in-frame clones, not every one. This sample has roughly 160,000 clones, with approximately 81% found just once. Sequencing used peripheral blood. The receptors shown here come from a middle-aged man with acute or convalescent COVID-19. CDR3s include the opening cysteine and the closing phenylalanine or tryptophan. A D gene is named only where the DNA matches it firmly. Part of the rows lack a size; the others show once, few, many or a class for expanded clones.

.	TRBV5-4	.	TRBJ2-1	TGTGCCAGCAGCTCTCCTGAGAACCCGTCCTACAATGAGCAGTTCTTC	CASSSPENPSYNEQFF
.	TRBV7-2	.	TRBJ1-2	TGTGCCAGCAGCTTAGCGCCGAGGGCCGCTAACTATGGCTACACCTTC	CASSLAPRAANYGYTF
.	TRBV7-2	few	TRBJ1-5	TGTGCCAGCAGCCTAGCAGGGGTCTATAGCAATCAGCCCCAGCATTTT	CASSLAGVYSNQPQHF
.	TRBV6-6	.	TRBJ2-3	TGTGCCAGCACCCTCGAAGTCGGGGGGCCCAAGTATTTT	CASTLEVGGPKYF
.	TRBV2	.	TRBJ1-6	TGTGCCAGCAGTGACAGGCAGGGGTCCTATAATTCACCCCTCCACTTT	CASSDRQGSYNSPLHF
TRBD2	TRBV3-1/TRBV3-2	.	TRBJ2-3	TGTGCCAGCAGCCAAGGTCTGGCGGGGGGGGCAGATACGCAGTATTTT	CASSQGLAGGADTQYF
TRBD1	TRBV9	once	TRBJ1-2	TGTGCCAGCAGCGTAGGACAGGGGTATTATGGCTACACCTTC	CASSVGQGYYGYTF
.	TRBV7-3	.	TRBJ2-2	TGTGCCAGCAGCTCCACGAACACCGGGGAGCTGTTTTTT	CASSSTNTGELFF
TRBD1	TRBV6-5	.	TRBJ2-7	TGTGCCACCTCGAGGGGGCGTCAAGGTTACGAGCAGTACTTC	CATSRGRQGYEQYF
.	TRBV28	.	TRBJ1-1	TGTGCCAGCACCATCCTAGACACTGAAGCTTTCTTT	CASTILDTEAFF
.	TRBV7-9	.	TRBJ1-1	TGTGCCAGCAGCCCCCGACTCTACATGAACACTGAAGCTTTCTTT	CASSPRLYMNTEAFF
TRBD1	TRBV29-1	.	TRBJ1-1	TGCAGCGTTCGTGGGACAGGGGGGACTGAAGCTTTCTTT	CSVRGTGGTEAFF
TRBD1	TRBV5-1	.	TRBJ2-5	TGCGCCAGCAGCTTCGGACAGGCCGCGGAGACCCAGTACTTC	CASSFGQAAETQYF
TRBD1	TRBV7-2	.	TRBJ1-1	TGTGCCAGCAGCGGACGGACAGGGGGCGGCACTGAAGCTTTCTTT	CASSGRTGGGTEAFF
.	TRBV7-2	few	TRBJ2-1	TGTGCCAGCAGCTTAGTCAGGGAACCCCCCTACAATGAGCAGTTCTTC	CASSLVREPPYNEQFF
.	TRBV19	.	TRBJ2-3	TGTGCCAGTAGTATAGATCTGCCGTCTTTCGGCAGGGCGGATACGCAGTATTTT	CASSIDLPSFGRADTQYF
TRBD2	TRBV7-8	.	TRBJ2-3	TGTGCCAGCAGCGATGGACTAGGGCGCGATACGCAGTATTTT	CASSDGLGRDTQYF
.	TRBV5-5	.	TRBJ1-3	TGTGCCAGCAGCTTGTACTCAGGCAGTATTAGCTCTGGAAACACCATATATTTT	CASSLYSGSISSGNTIYF
TRBD2	TRBV5-1	.	TRBJ2-7	TGCGCCAGCAGCTTAATGACTAGCGGGTACGAGCAGTACTTC	CASSLMTSGYEQYF
.	TRBV11-2	.	TRBJ2-2	TGTGCCAGCAGCTTAGGCGGTTACACCGGGGAGCTGTTTTTT	CASSLGGYTGELFF
.	TRBV2	.	TRBJ2-1	TGTGCCAGCAGTGAATCGGGGGGCCCCTACAATGAGCAGTTCTTC	CASSESGGPYNEQFF
.	TRBV3-1/TRBV3-2	.	TRBJ1-2	TGTGCCAGCAGCCAAGTTGGGTTAACAGCCAATGGCTACACCTTC	CASSQVGLTANGYTF
.	TRBV12-3/TRBV12-4	.	TRBJ1-5	TGTGCCAGCAGTTTCTTTGTGAGTCAGCCCCAGCATTTT	CASSFFVSQPQHF
TRBD2	TRBV28	once	TRBJ2-7	TGTGCCAGCAGCCTTCGGACTAGCGGGGGGGCTCGGGGTCGCGAGCAGTACTTC	CASSLRTSGGARGREQYF
TRBD1	TRBV3-1/TRBV3-2	few	TRBJ1-2	TGTGCCAGCAGCCAAGAGGCCTTACAGGGGAGCTATGGCTACACCTTC	CASSQEALQGSYGYTF
.	TRBV28	.	TRBJ1-3	TGTGCCAGCAGTCCACCCGAGATCTCTGGAAACACCATATATTTT	CASSPPEISGNTIYF
.	TRBV4-3	.	TRBJ2-7	TGCGCCAGCAGCCAAGATCTGGGACTTTACGAGCAGTACTTC	CASSQDLGLYEQYF